What follows are 17 T cell receptor beta chains derived from one specimen sequenced in a study of tumor and adjacent non-tumor tissue in lung cancer. RNA was extracted from bulk tissue without any cell sorting. Distant lung tissue was collected more than 3 cm away from the tumor edge. The library came from three nested PCR rounds adapted from ARM-PCR protocols. A single record per CDR3 protein comes from TCRdb applying MiXCR to the multiplex PCR reads. The repertoire holds some 70,000 distinct CDR3 sequences, with under 70% as singletons. The sequenced sample consisted of distant non-tumor lung tissue. Receptor source: a woman in her 50s with non-small cell lung cancer.

As to this clonotype: A read error may produce the germline difference seen at one junction end. The rearrangement joins TRBV11-2 to TRBJ2-3; possibly TRBD1 for D (6 bases). In germline, CDR1 is SGHAT, CDR2 FQNNGV. The CDR3 is 15 residues long. CDR3 protein: CACSRGQGRTDTQYF. In DNA, the CDR3 is TGTGCCTGCAGCCGCGGGCAGGGGCGCACAGATACGCAGTATTTT.

The CDR3 loop is CTNSSRGGRTIGTEQYF. The CDR3 bases are TGTACCAACAGCTCAAGGGGTGGTCGGACAATTGGTACCGAGCAGTACTTC. The rearrangement links TRBV11-2 to TRBJ2-7, with D perhaps matching TRBD1 (5 bases). In germline, CDR1 is SGHAT, CDR2 FQNNGV. The CDR3 sequence is 17 residues long.

This clonotype has more than one count but fewer than ten. The chain uses TRBV30 and TRBJ2-1; TRBD1 aligns across 7 bases. CDR3 length: 15 residues. The J segment lost 6 bases and the V segment lost 0 bases, leaving 8 bases of the junction unmatched. Germline CDR1 GTSNPN, CDR2 SVGIG (reference sequence). CDR3 coding DNA: TGTGCCTGGAGTGTAGAGGGGGCGCGGCTCAATGAGCAGTTCTTC. As protein: CAWSVEGARLNEQFF.

Worth noting for this clonotype: Given the absence of the conserved phenylalanine or tryptophan at the CDR3 end, a read error is likely. The rearrangement links TRBV20-1 to TRBJ2-4; tentatively, D is TRBD1 (6 bases). The germline CDR1 and CDR2 sequences are DFQATT and SNEGSKA (reference sequence). The CDR3 length is 13 residues. The CDR3 DNA reads as TGCAATGCTATTTGGGGGCTCAAAAACATTCAGTACGTC. It yields the protein CNAIWGLKNIQYV.

In regard to this clonotype: An end of the junction differs from the germline gene, which may be a read error. The rearrangement links TRBV11-2 to TRBJ2-6, with D possibly being TRBD1 (5 bases). The CDR3 runs to 15 residues. Germline CDR1 SGHAT, CDR2 FQNNGV. The DNA of the CDR3 is TGTTCCAGCAGCTTGATAAGCTCTGGGGCAAACGTCCTGACTTTC. Translated, it gives CSSSLISSGANVLTF.

Concerning this clonotype: The CDR3 carries no conserved terminal phenylalanine or tryptophan, so it likely arises from a read error. Because the CDR3's place on the DNA is in doubt, the DNA is left out and the CDR3 is given as listed by TCRdb. This chain links TRBV29-1 with TRBJ2-7; TRBD1 was called by the table and not checked on the DNA. The CDR3 extends over 13 residues, inclusive of both ends. CDR1 and CDR2 (germline): SQVTM, ANQGSEA. The CDR3 here is CSFGGTGDGEQHS.

V gene TRBV6-1 combines with J gene TRBJ1-5; the match to TRBD1 covers 8 bases. CDR1 MNHNS and CDR2 SASEGT come from the germline V gene. The CDR3 totals 15 residues. With V trimmed by 6 bases and J by 8 bases, 12 bases remained unmatched. CDR3 coding DNA: TGTGCCAGCAGAGCCCTGGGCAGGGGGCGGGAGCCCCAGCATTTT. As protein: CASRALGRGREPQHF.

A word on this clonotype: Just one base apart from a much larger clone, this may be a read error. The rearrangement joins TRBV12-3 or TRBV12-4 to TRBJ1-5; tentative D call: TRBD1 (5 bases). V gave up 9 bases and J gave up 4 bases, with 10 bases separating them. The CDR3 is made up of 12 amino acids. CDR3 in DNA: TGTGCCAGTCAGGGACTGAATCAGCCCCAGCATTTT. The encoded protein is CASQGLNQPQHF.

Remarks on this clonotype: It may be a read error: a sequence one base away is much more abundant. The conserved phenylalanine or tryptophan is not found at the CDR3 terminus, so this likely reflects a read error. The chain joins TRBV6-6 to TRBJ1-2; no firm D call. This CDR3 comprises 13 residues. Germline V gene data show CDR1 as MNHNY and CDR2 as SVGAGI (reference sequence). V lost 7 bases and J lost 4, with 13 bases in between. This CDR3 reads CASTERGIYGYTS. The CDR3 region has the DNA TGTGCCAGCACCGAACGGGGAATCTATGGCTACACCTCC.

Regarding this clonotype: This could be a read error, since a much larger clone is one nucleotide away. The rearrangement links TRBV6-1 to TRBJ2-1; TRBD2 agrees at 8 bases. CDR1 is MNHNS and CDR2 is SASEGT in the germline V gene. Trimming cost V 4 bases and J 4 bases; bases outside gene matches: 15. The CDR3 runs to 18 residues. In nucleotides, the CDR3 is TGTGCCAGCAGTGGGGGACTACCGGGAGGGCCAATGTACAATGAGCAGTTCTTC. Protein product: CASSGGLPGGPMYNEQFF.

About this clonotype: This may be a read error: a much more frequent sequence differs by one nucleotide. V usage is TRBV12-3 or TRBV12-4 and J usage is TRBJ2-1, with no clear D. The CDR3 length is 15 residues. CDR3 sequence reads: CSSSPLFGSYNEQFF. The DNA for the CDR3 is TGTTCCAGCAGTCCTCTTTTCGGCTCCTACAATGAGCAGTTCTTC.

The V and J genes are TRBV20-1 and TRBJ1-3; tentatively, D is TRBD1 (6 bases). This CDR3 is built from 15 residues. V was cut by 7 bases and J by 1 base, with 17 bases left in between. CDR1 and CDR2 (germline): DFQATT, SNEGSKA (reference sequence). CDR3 in amino acids: CSVSPGAVSGNTIYF. For the CDR3, the DNA is TGCAGTGTTAGCCCAGGGGCTGTGTCTGGAAACACCATATATTTT.

Concerning this clonotype: An end of the junction does not agree with germline; a read error may underlie this. The CDR3 nucleotides read TGCCCCAGCAGCCAGATAGCGGGAGGGGTCAATGAGGAGTTCTTC. The encoded protein is CPSSQIAGGVNEEFF. The chain is built from TRBV4-3 and TRBJ2-1; 11 bases match TRBD2. Germline V gene sequence: CDR1 LGHNA, CDR2 YSLEER. The CDR3 consists of 15 residues.

Regarding this clonotype: A much larger clone is a single base away; this may be a read error. This chain connects TRBV20-1 to TRBJ2-7, with a weak D call TRBD1 (5 bases). Germline CDR1 reads DFQATT; CDR2 reads SNEGSKA (reference sequence). Trimming left V 6 bases short and J 6 bases short, with 15 bases between. The length of the CDR3 is 12 residues. The CDR3 region is CSASARGSEQYF. The CDR3 DNA reads TGCAGTGCCTCGGCAAGGGGCAGCGAGCAGTACTTC.

To note about this clonotype: A much more abundant neighbour one base away suggests this may be a read error. CDR3 nucleotides: TGTGCCAGCGATACAGGGTCCAAGGGGCCTGAAGCTTTCTTT. Translation: CASDTGSKGPEAFF. The chain recombines TRBV28 with TRBJ1-1; a weak D match, TRBD1 (6 bases). There are 14 residues in the CDR3. In germline, CDR1 is MDHEN, CDR2 SYDVKM. Between the trimmed V and J ends, which lost 8 bases and 6 bases, there was a span of 19 bases.

The V gene is TRBV11-2, the J gene TRBJ2-7, with 8 positions matching TRBD1. Germline V lookup: CDR1 SGHAT, CDR2 FQNNGV. The ends lost 4 bases at V and 13 bases at J; junction bases unmatched: 18. The CDR3 covers 15 residues. The CDR3 DNA reads TGTGCCAGCAGCTCAGGGACAGGCCGGACCTACGGGCACTACTTC. Its translation: CASSSGTGRTYGHYF.

The rearrangement links TRBV28 to TRBJ1-2, with a weak D call TRBD1 (6 bases). The CDR3 is 13 amino acids. V shed 6 bases and J shed 7 bases, with 15 bases lying between them. Germline CDR1 MDHEN, CDR2 SYDVKM. This CDR3 is CASSRTGFVGYTF. CDR3 coding DNA: TGTGCCAGCAGCCGTACAGGGTTCGTTGGCTACACCTTC.